Below, 21 T cell receptor beta chains from the same sample are listed, as sequenced in a study of beta chain features in type 1 diabetes. General study results and limits: There was a moderate but significant shortening of TCRB CDR3s in all four CD4+ subsets of Type 1 diabetes patients.

The sequenced template was cDNA made from the entire isolated RNA. Sequenced by immunoSEQ multiplex PCR; TCRdb stores in-frame clones only, minus some. The sample yields about 710,000 clones, around 15% seen once. Their target antigens are unknown. The sequenced sample was naive CD4+ T cells from blood. The receptors derive from a man younger than 30 with type 1 diabetes.

There are many counts of this clone. The chain uses TRBV23-1 and TRBJ2-2; D is ambiguous. TRBV23-1 counts as an open reading frame of uncertain function. The CDR3 totals 13 residues. Trimming pared 4 bases from V and 6 bases from J, leaving 9 bases between. The DNA of the CDR3 is TGCGCCAGCAGTCTTGACGTGGCCGGGGAGCTGTTTTTT. Encoded protein: CASSLDVAGELFF.

The V gene is TRBV7-2, the J gene TRBJ2-2; D uncertain. The CDR3 contains 15 residues. Trimming removed 3 bases from V and 4 bases from J, with 12 bases in between. The V gene's germline CDR1 is SGHTA and CDR2 FQGNSA. CDR3 sequence (DNA): TGTGCCAGCAGCTTCGATCGGTATCCCACCGGGGAGCTGTTTTTT. Translating it yields CASSFDRYPTGELFF.

A few counts support this clone. The rearrangement uses TRBV7-2 and TRBJ2-7, with a tentative D call TRBD2 (6 bases). This CDR3 region has 13 residues. CDR1 SGHTA and CDR2 FQGNSA come from the germline V gene. The V end was cut by 1 base, the J end by 7 bases, with 11 bases between. The CDR3 region is CASSLVQAGEQYF. The CDR3 bases are TGTGCCAGCAGCTTAGTCCAAGCGGGTGAGCAGTACTTC. The variable domain in full, with the rest retrieved from reference TRBV7-2 and TRBJ2-7, is GAGVSQSPSNKVTEKGKDVELRCDPISGHTALYWYRQSLGQGLEFLIYFQGNSAPDKSGLPSDRFSAERTGGSVSTLTIQRTQQEDSAVYLCASSLVQAGEQYFGPGTRLTVT.

This clone was counted a few times. This chain uses TRBV6-5 with TRBJ1-5; D not certain. This CDR3 spans 13 amino acids. Trimming cost V 3 bases and J 5 bases, with 8 bases left between them. Germline assignment: CDR1 MNHEY and CDR2 SVGAGI. CDR3 DNA: TGTGCCAGCAGTTATAACGGGGATCAGCCCCAGCATTTT. Translated, it gives CASSYNGDQPQHF.

This clone was detected a few times. The chain carries TRBV6-5 and TRBJ2-7; D is ambiguous. The germline gives CDR1 MNHEY, CDR2 SVGAGI. The V end was cut by 6 bases, the J end by 0 bases, with 12 bases between. The CDR3 totals 14 residues. CDR3 sequence reads: CASSPPGSSYEQYF. CDR3 in DNA: TGTGCCAGCAGCCCCCCGGGCAGCTCCTACGAGCAGTACTTC.

The rearrangement links TRBV18 to TRBJ2-1; maybe TRBD1 (6 bases). Germline V gives CDR1 KGHSH, CDR2 LQKENI. V was cut by 6 bases and J by 4 bases, with 13 bases left in between. This CDR3 is 14 amino acids long. In DNA, the CDR3 is TGTGCCAGCTCCCGGGACACGTCTTACAATGAGCAGTTCTTC. Its translation: CASSRDTSYNEQFF.

V usage is TRBV27 and J usage is TRBJ1-6; weak D call: TRBD1 (6 bases). The CDR3 contains 15 residues. Per germline, CDR1 MNHEY and CDR2 SMNVEV (reference sequence). Trimming shortened V by 6 bases and J by 10 bases, and 19 bases separated the two germline ends. The DNA for the CDR3 is TGTGCCAGCAGCCCCAAAACAGGGTTGGAATCACCCCTCCACTTT. Protein sequence: CASSPKTGLESPLHF.

The chain combines TRBV6-6 with TRBJ1-5; D remains ambiguous. The CDR3 is made up of 14 amino acids. Germline V CDR1 and CDR2: MNHNY, SVGAGI (reference sequence). V was trimmed by 5 bases and J by 6 bases, leaving 14 bases between them. The CDR3 nucleotides read TGTGCCAGCAGTAAGGTTGCCTGGGGTCAGCCCCAGCATTTT. Its protein product is CASSKVAWGQPQHF.

The chain uses TRBV7-9 and TRBJ1-2; the match to TRBD1 covers 8 bases. Per the germline V gene, CDR1 is SEHNR and CDR2 is FQNEAQ (reference sequence). V lost 4 bases to trimming and J lost 4 bases; unmatched junction nucleotides: 8. The CDR3 runs 15 residues. The CDR3 coding sequence is TGTGCCAGCAGCTGGATGGGGACAGGTTTCTATGGCTACACCTTC. This translates into CASSWMGTGFYGYTF.

There are a few counts of this clone. This rearrangement joins TRBV7-3 to TRBJ2-1; 10 bases match TRBD1. Unmatched junction bases numbered 5, after V lost 5 bases and J lost 4 bases. The CDR3 loop spans 15 amino acids. The germline V gene encodes CDR1 SGHTA and CDR2 FQGTGA. CDR3 loop: CASSRGQGIYNEQFF. The CDR3 region has the DNA TGTGCCAGCAGCCGGGGACAGGGGATATACAATGAGCAGTTCTTC. The variable domain in full, with the rest retrieved from reference TRBV7-3 and TRBJ2-1, is GAGVSQTPSNKVTEKGKYVELRCDPISGHTALYWYRQSLGQGPEFLIYFQGTGAADDSGLPNDRFFAVRPEGSVSTLKIQRTERGDSAVYLCASSRGQGIYNEQFFGPGTRLTVL.

This chain connects TRBV4-2 to TRBJ2-1; the match to TRBD2 covers 8 bases. CDR1 LGHNA and CDR2 YNFKEQ come from the germline V gene. The CDR3 is 14 residues long. V lost 8 bases to trimming and J lost 7 bases; unmatched junction nucleotides: 10. The CDR3 here is CASGGSGTSNEQFF. DNA for the CDR3: TGTGCCAGCGGGGGTAGCGGGACGTCAAATGAGCAGTTCTTC.

The rearrangement joins TRBV2 to TRBJ1-1; D uncertain. The CDR3 consists of 14 residues. Germline lookup yields CDR1 SNHLY and CDR2 FYNNEI. The germline V and J ends were trimmed by 3 bases and 2 bases, with 10 bases remaining between them. This CDR3 reads CASSDPGRNTEAFF. Here the CDR3 DNA reads TGTGCCAGCAGTGACCCGGGCCGTAACACTGAAGCTTTCTTT. Looking up the rest from reference TRBV2 and TRBJ1-1 gives the full variable domain: EPEVTQTPSHQVTQMGQEVILRCVPISNHLYFYWYRQILGQKVEFLVSFYNNEISEKSEIFDDQFSVERPDGSNFTLKIRSTKLEDSAMYFCASSDPGRNTEAFFGQGTRLTVV.

The genes are TRBV6-6 and TRBJ1-5; D is perhaps TRBD1 (5 bases). Germline CDR1 and CDR2: MNHNY and SVGAGI (reference sequence). The CDR3 is 14 residues long. Trimming shortened V by 8 bases and J by 9 bases, and 20 bases separated the two germline ends. DNA of the CDR3: TGTGCCAGCGGCCTTGTTCTGGGGCGAGGGCCCCAGCATTTT. Its translation is CASGLVLGRGPQHF.

This clone was recorded a few times. V usage is TRBV10-3 and J usage is TRBJ2-3; weak D call: TRBD1 (5 bases). The CDR3 is made up of 15 amino acids. From germline, CDR1 is ENHRY and CDR2 SYGVKD. The ends were cut back, 0 bases at V and 0 bases at J, with 7 bases in the middle. CDR3 nucleotide sequence: TGTGCCATCAGTGAGTCCAGGACAAGCACAGATACGCAGTATTTT. Its protein is CAISESRTSTDTQYF.

This clone was seen only a few times. The chain has TRBV5-1 and TRBJ2-2; TRBD2 is a possible D gene (6 bases). The CDR3 has 16 amino acids. V shed 4 bases and J shed 3 bases, with 16 bases lying between them. CDR1 is SGHRS and CDR2 is YFSETQ in the germline V gene. The CDR3 nucleotides read TGCGCCAGCAGCCCGTCGGCAAGGGAGGACACCGGGGAGCTGTTTTTT. Protein sequence: CASSPSAREDTGELFF.

The chain couples TRBV5-6 to TRBJ1-2; D is undetermined. CDR3 length: 14 residues. The ends were cut back, 2 bases at V and 2 bases at J, with 10 bases in the middle. Per the germline V gene, CDR1 is SGHDT and CDR2 is YYEEEE. In DNA, the CDR3 is TGTGCCAGCAGCTTCGGCAGAAGCAACTATGGCTACACCTTC. This sequence encodes CASSFGRSNYGYTF.

The V and J genes are TRBV5-1 and TRBJ2-7; perhaps TRBD1 as D (6 bases). The CDR3 runs to 14 residues. With 1 base removed from V and 3 bases from J, the gap between germline ends came to 11 bases. Germline CDR1 SGHRS, CDR2 YFSETQ. CDR3 amino acids: CASSLNTGLYEQYF. In DNA form, the CDR3 reads TGCGCCAGCAGCTTGAACACAGGGCTCTACGAGCAGTACTTC.

In its sample, this clone was seen a few times. This chain uses TRBV7-2 with TRBJ2-7; a possible D gene is TRBD1 (5 bases). Germline CDR1 and CDR2: SGHTA and FQGNSA. V was clipped by 5 bases and J by 0 bases, with 11 bases between them. CDR3 length: 14 residues. Here the CDR3 reads CASSPRTPSYEQYF. Written as DNA, the CDR3 is TGTGCCAGCAGCCCGAGGACACCCTCCTACGAGCAGTACTTC.

This clone was found a few times. J is TRBJ1-2 and V is TRBV14; weak D call: TRBD1 (6 bases). Germline V gives CDR1 SGHDN, CDR2 FVKESK. The CDR3 covers 13 residues. V lost 1 base and J lost 8, with 11 bases in between. In nucleotides, the CDR3 is TGTGCCAGCAGCCAAGTCAGGGGATGGGGCTACACCTTC. Translated, it gives CASSQVRGWGYTF.

This chain links TRBV30 with TRBJ2-1; no clear D gene. Germline V gives CDR1 GTSNPN, CDR2 SVGIG (reference sequence). This CDR3 has 15 amino acids. Trimming left V 2 bases short and J 0 bases short, with 11 bases between. The CDR3, as DNA: TGTGCCTGGAGTCGTCGGGCAAGCTCCTACAATGAGCAGTTCTTC. It translates to CAWSRRASSYNEQFF.

The table lists this clone with a few counts. This chain connects TRBV29-1 to TRBJ1-3; D may be TRBD1 (5 bases). Germline CDR1 reads SQVTM; CDR2 reads ANQGSEA. V was cut by 4 bases and J by 3 bases, with 13 bases left in between. The CDR3 spans 14 residues. As DNA, the CDR3 is TGCAGCGTTGGATTCGGGGCAGGTGGAAACACCATATATTTT. It yields the protein CSVGFGAGGNTIYF.